These T cell receptor beta chains were read from a single sample in a study of shared clonotypes between healthy human individuals. The method was immunoSEQ multiplex PCR; TCRdb's version includes in-frame clones alone and lacks a portion of them. The data hold roughly 2,300,000 clones, with less than 95% observed a single time. The source material was naive CD4+ T cells from PBMCs. The receptors stem from a man younger than 30 in good health. Some clones in this sample may be carry-over from other donors' samples. CDR3s include the opening cysteine and the closing phenylalanine or tryptophan. A D gene is named only where the DNA matches it firmly.

D gene,J gene,V gene,CDR3 DNA,CDR3 protein
.,TRBJ1-1,TRBV5-6,TGTGCCAGCAGCTTCGGGACGGGGAAGATGAACACTGAAGCTTTCTTT,CASSFGTGKMNTEAFF
.,TRBJ1-2,TRBV6-1,TGTGCCAGCAGTGAAGCGGGGTGGGGCTACACCTTC,CASSEAGWGYTF
TRBD2,TRBJ2-1,TRBV5-4,TGTGCCAGCAGCCTCGGTAGCGGGAGATACAATGAGCAGTTCTTC,CASSLGSGRYNEQFF
TRBD1,TRBJ1-5,TRBV7-9,TGTGCCAGCAGCTCCGACAGGGGTAGCAATCAGCCCCAGCATTTT,CASSSDRGSNQPQHF
TRBD2,TRBJ2-2,TRBV7-8,TGTGCCAGCAGCTTAGCCAGACAGGTTGGACTAGCGGGAAGAGACACCGGGGAGCTGTTTTTT,CASSLARQVGLAGRDTGELFF
.,TRBJ2-3,TRBV30,TGTGCCTGGCAAACGGCGGATACGCAGTATTTT,CAWQTADTQYF
.,TRBJ1-2,TRBV28,TGTGCCAGCAGTTTATTTAACGATGGGGCGATCTATGGCTACACCTTC,CASSLFNDGAIYGYTF
.,TRBJ1-1,TRBV6-6,TGTGCCAGCAGCCACGAGGTACGGAACACTGAAGCTTTCTTT,CASSHEVRNTEAFF
.,TRBJ1-4,TRBV6-1,TGTGCCAGCAGTTTCAGAGCAACTAATGAAAAACTGTTTTTT,CASSFRATNEKLFF
.,TRBJ2-7,TRBV9,TGTGCCAGCAGCGTCCTATCGGTGACGGCCCATGGGGAGCAGTACTTC,CASSVLSVTAHGEQYF
.,TRBJ2-1,TRBV20-1,TGCAGTGCTAGAGATTTCGGTCGTGCGTTCTTC,CSARDFGRAFF
.,TRBJ1-1,TRBV19,TGTGCCAGTCTTAGGCAGGGGATCGGGACTGAAGCTTTCTTT,CASLRQGIGTEAFF
.,TRBJ2-6,TRBV10-2,TGCGCCACGGGGGCGTTCGTCTCTGGGGCCAACGTCCTGACTTTC,CATGAFVSGANVLTF
TRBD2,TRBJ2-1,TRBV6-1,TGTGCCAGCAGTGAAATGGGACTAGCGGGAGTCAATGAGCAGTTCTTC,CASSEMGLAGVNEQFF
.,TRBJ2-7,TRBV7-2,TGTGCCAGCAGCTTAGCGCCAGACGGTCCCTACGAGCAGTACTTC,CASSLAPDGPYEQYF
TRBD1,TRBJ1-5,TRBV7-8,TGTGCCAGCGGAAAGGGACAGGGGGTCATTAATCAGCCCCAGCATTTT,CASGKGQGVINQPQHF
.,TRBJ2-2,TRBV29-1,TGCAGCGTTCGTGCAGGGTCGACCACCGGGGAGCTGTTTTTT,CSVRAGSTTGELFF
.,TRBJ2-2,TRBV12-5,TGTGCTAGTGGTTTGGTACTGGGTACAGGGCGCACCGGGGAGCTGTTTTTT,CASGLVLGTGRTGELFF